The present entry profiles one TCR beta chain with its context. Its matching antigen is unknown. The sample originates from a study of CXCR3-negative and CXCR3-positive naive CD8 T cells. Notes on the study in general: Fresh PBMCs went into most assays, and CXCR3 expression partly declined after cryopreservation. Memory cells differed in TRBV-TRBJ usage, but naive CXCR3-negative and CXCR3-positive cells had similar usage.

CDR1 and CDR2 from the germline V gene are LGHNA and YNFKEQ. The CDR3 covers 17 residues. Libraries were UMI-labeled 5' RACE TRB cDNA. Reanalyzing the 5' RACE reads, TCRdb keeps one entry per CDR3 protein, without DNA. This table lists approximately 41,000 distinct CDR3 sequences. This chain uses TRBV4-2 with TRBJ1-5; TCRdb reports TRBD1, a call that lacks DNA to check it against. The source is a human donor in good health. Some clones in this sample may be carry-over from other donors' samples. Sequenced sample: memory CD8+ T cells from blood. The CDR3: CASSQDRGGSGNQPQHF.